These 3 T cell receptor beta chains were sequenced from one sample in a study of graft-versus-host responses after intestinal transplantation. Here immunoSEQ multiplex PCR was the method, and the copy in TCRdb shows in-frame clones only, minus some. This repertoire shows about 80,000 clones, 80% to 95% found once; its top ten account for about 0.63%. The sequencing used PBMCs, collected 98 days after intestinal transplantation. These TCRs come from a human patient who received an intestinal transplant, so some T cells may come from the graft donor.

The rearrangement uses TRBV6-6 and TRBJ1-2; 7 positions match TRBD1. The ends lost 4 bases at V and 6 bases at J; junction bases unmatched: 8. The CDR3 runs to 14 residues. Germline CDR1 and CDR2: MNHNY and SVGAGI (reference sequence). CDR3 nucleotide sequence: TGTGCCAGCAGTTTTTTCGCAGGGGGGGATGGCTACACCTTC. It yields the protein CASSFFAGGDGYTF.

This chain joins TRBV7-7 and TRBJ1-1; 11 bases fit TRBD1. The trim removed 1 base at V and 4 bases at J, leaving 17 bases unmatched. Per germline, CDR1 SSHAT and CDR2 FNYEAQ (reference sequence). CDR3 size: 20 residues. CDR3 residues: CASSLVGQGATLPILTEAFF. Written as DNA, the CDR3 is TGTGCCAGCAGCTTAGTTGGACAGGGGGCTACCCTTCCTATCCTCACTGAAGCTTTCTTT. Variable domain in full (rest from reference TRBV7-7 and TRBJ1-1): GAGVSQSPRYKVTKRGQDVTLRCDPISSHATLYWYQQALGQGPEFLTYFNYEAQPDKSGLPSDRFSAERPEGSISTLTIQRTEQRDSAMYRCASSLVGQGATLPILTEAFFGQGTRLTVV.

The V and J genes are TRBV12-5 and TRBJ2-1; 7 bases align to TRBD1. J gave up 3 bases and V 3 bases, and 8 bases lay outside the gene matches. CDR3 length: 16 amino acids. Germline loops: CDR1 LGHNT, CDR2 FRNRAP. The DNA of the CDR3 is TGTGCTAGTGGTTTTCAGGGGACAGTGAACTACAATGAGCAGTTCTTC. Protein sequence: CASGFQGTVNYNEQFF. The variable domain in full, completed from reference TRBV12-5 and TRBJ2-1, reads DARVTQTPRHKVTEMGQEVTMRCQPILGHNTVFWYRQTMMQGLELLAYFRNRAPLDDSGMPKDRFSAEMPDATLATLKIQPSEPRDSAVYFCASGFQGTVNYNEQFFGPGTRLTVL.